These 26 T cell receptor beta chains originate from one sample sequenced in a study of cytomegalovirus exposure and HLA in healthy donors. PCR used 60 Vbeta primers and 13 Jbeta primers. Produced via immunoSEQ multiplex PCR; TCRdb's table is partial and in-frame only. The sample consists of under 150,000 clones, about 70% of them appearing once. The sample was PBMCs. The receptors derive from a woman aged 60 to 75 in good health and CMV-seropositive.

This sequence joins TRBV5-1 and TRBJ1-5, with 7 bases aligning to TRBD1. CDR3 length: 15 residues. Unmatched junction bases numbered 11, after V lost 6 bases and J lost 5 bases. Germline V CDR1 and CDR2: SGHRS, YFSETQ. CDR3 sequence reads: CASTIFHRGDQPQHF. CDR3 sequence (DNA): TGCGCCAGCACCATATTCCACAGGGGCGATCAGCCCCAGCATTTT.

The rearrangement joins TRBV7-9 to TRBJ1-2, with 9 bases matching TRBD1. Germline-derived CDR1 and CDR2 are SEHNR and FQNEAQ (reference sequence). J lost 5 bases, V lost 4 bases, and 14 bases had no gene match. This CDR3 is 17 amino acids long. CDR3 loop: CASSSGPGQGKSYGYTF. The CDR3 region has the DNA TGTGCCAGCAGCTCAGGCCCCGGACAGGGGAAATCGTATGGCTACACCTTC.

This clone was seen only once. V is TRBV6-1 and J is TRBJ2-3; maybe TRBD2 (5 bases). Trimming cost V 5 bases and J 5 bases, with 11 bases left between them. CDR3 size: 13 residues. Germline V CDR1 and CDR2: MNHNS, SASEGT. The CDR3 sequence: CASSLSGGDTQYF. CDR3 sequence (DNA): TGTGCCAGCAGTCTTTCCGGAGGAGATACGCAGTATTTT.

The V and J genes are TRBV7-6 and TRBJ1-2, with 8 bases lining up with TRBD1. This CDR3 has 14 residues. The ends lost 1 base at V and 5 bases at J; junction bases unmatched: 3. In germline, CDR1 is SGHVS, CDR2 FNYEAQ. The CDR3 coding sequence is TGTGCCAGCAGCTTAGACACAGGGGGTTATGGCTACACCTTC. As protein: CASSLDTGGYGYTF.

The chain has TRBV7-2 and TRBJ1-2, with D perhaps matching TRBD1 (5 bases). The CDR3 is made up of 13 amino acids. The ends were cut back, 3 bases at V and 2 bases at J, with 7 bases in the middle. In germline, CDR1 is SGHTA, CDR2 FQGNSA. CDR3 sequence (DNA): TGTGCCAGCAGCTTGGGGCAGAACTATGGCTACACCTTC. The encoded protein is CASSLGQNYGYTF.

This clone was seen a few times. The chain recombines TRBV7-9 with TRBJ2-7, with 8 bases aligning to TRBD1. This CDR3 has 15 residues. Germline V gene lookup returns CDR1 SEHNR and CDR2 FQNEAQ (reference sequence). V dropped 5 bases and J dropped 2; count of bases not matched to a gene: 8. This CDR3 is CASSPTGGRAYEQYF. The CDR3 nucleotides are TGTGCCAGCAGCCCCACAGGGGGAAGGGCCTACGAGCAGTACTTC.

The rearrangement uses TRBV27 and TRBJ2-1; possible D gene TRBD1, 5 bases. Trimming pared 8 bases from V and 14 bases from J, leaving 16 bases between. Germline lookup yields CDR1 MNHEY and CDR2 SMNVEV (reference sequence). The CDR3 covers 11 residues. As DNA, the CDR3 is TGTGCCAGCGGTTGGGCAGGGTGGGAGTTCTTC. Amino acid sequence: CASGWAGWEFF.

The chain couples TRBV6-6 to TRBJ1-1; maybe TRBD1 (6 bases). The V and J ends lost 4 bases and 5 bases respectively, with 11 bases between them. Germline CDR1 is MNHNY and CDR2 is SVGAGI (reference sequence). The CDR3 sequence is 13 residues long. Here the CDR3 DNA reads TGTGCCAGCAGTTTCGAACAGGGTACTGAAGCTTTCTTT. It codes for CASSFEQGTEAFF.

The V gene is TRBV4-1, the J gene TRBJ2-7; D possibly corresponds to TRBD2 (5 bases). Germline loops: CDR1 MGHRA, CDR2 YSYEKL. The V end was cut by 4 bases, the J end by 1 base, with 11 bases between. This CDR3 spans 14 amino acids. The CDR3 DNA reads TGCGCCAGCAGCCTCCTTAGCGCTTCCTACGAGCAGTACTTC. Translation: CASSLLSASYEQYF.

The chain employs TRBV6-5 and TRBJ2-7; TRBD1 might be the D (5 bases). CDR1 is MNHEY and CDR2 is SVGAGI in the germline V gene. Deletions cut 4 bases from V and 4 bases from J, with 14 bases between. The length of the CDR3 is 14 residues. CDR3 nucleotide sequence: TGTGCCAGCAGTTGGGGCCCAATGGGATACGAGCAGTACTTC. Protein: CASSWGPMGYEQYF.

This clone is a singleton in its sample. This chain uses TRBV2 with TRBJ2-7, with a possible D match to TRBD1 (5 bases). CDR3 size: 16 residues. V lost 10 bases, J lost 4 bases, and 26 bases lay in between. CDR1 SNHLY and CDR2 FYNNEI come from the germline V gene. The CDR3 coding sequence is TGTGCCAACACTTGGGTATCAGGGTCCCTAAGATACGAGCAGTACTTC. Amino acids: CANTWVSGSLRYEQYF.

The chain links TRBV4-1 to TRBJ2-5; D remains unclear. Germline V gives CDR1 MGHRA, CDR2 YSYEKL. This CDR3 contains 15 residues. Trimming cost V 4 bases and J 4 bases, with 16 bases left between them. The CDR3 DNA is TGCGCCAGCAGCCGTAGAGTCGCCTCAACAGAGACCCAGTACTTC. Translating it yields CASSRRVASTETQYF.

The gene calls are TRBV5-4 and TRBJ2-5, with 10 bases aligning to TRBD1. CDR1 SGHNT and CDR2 YYREEE come from the germline V gene (reference sequence). The CDR3 is 15 amino acids. Germline trimming cut 6 bases from V and 5 bases from J; bases unmatched to any gene: 10. The CDR3 loop reads CASNILTGGRETQYF. CDR3 DNA: TGTGCCAGCAATATTCTGACAGGGGGCCGGGAGACCCAGTACTTC.

V is TRBV9 and J is TRBJ1-1; possibly TRBD1 for D (5 bases). The CDR3 is made up of 14 amino acids. Trimming stripped 1 base from V and 3 bases from J, with 10 bases between. The germline gives CDR1 SGDLS, CDR2 YYNGEE. The chain's CDR3 is CASSVSREDTEAFF. The CDR3 DNA reads as TGTGCCAGCAGCGTATCCAGGGAAGACACTGAAGCTTTCTTT. Using reference TRBV9 and TRBJ1-1 for the parts outside the CDR3, the full variable domain is DSGVTQTPKHLITATGQRVTLRCSPRSGDLSVYWYQQSLDQGLQFLIQYYNGEERAKGNILERFSAQQFPDLHSELNLSSLELGDSALYFCASSVSREDTEAFFGQGTRLTVV.

This clone was picked up a small number of times. The chain uses TRBV5-1 and TRBJ2-3; D ambiguous. The CDR3 has 14 amino acids. The V gene lost 0 bases and the J gene lost 0 bases, with 5 bases spanning the gap. From germline, CDR1 is SGHRS and CDR2 YFSETQ. The CDR3, as DNA: TGCGCCAGCAGCTTGGCCCTCAGCACAGATACGCAGTATTTT. Its translation is CASSLALSTDTQYF.

The genes are TRBV2 and TRBJ2-2; 13 bases align to TRBD2. CDR1 is SNHLY, CDR2 FYNNEI, per germline. The J segment lost 5 bases and the V segment lost 5 bases, leaving 5 bases of the junction unmatched. CDR3 length: 16 amino acids. CDR3 in DNA: TGTGCCAGCAGTCTAGGACTAGCGGGGGAGACCGGGGAGCTGTTTTTT. It codes for CASSLGLAGETGELFF.

The CDR3 sequence: CASRADGYEAFF. CDR3 nucleotides: TGTGCCAGCAGGGCAGACGGGTATGAAGCTTTCTTT. The V gene is TRBV2, the J gene TRBJ1-1, with unresolved D. Trimming took off 6 bases at V and 7 bases at J, with 12 bases between the two ends. The germline gives CDR1 SNHLY, CDR2 FYNNEI. This CDR3 is built from 12 residues.

This clone was observed a handful of times. The chain couples TRBV11-3 to TRBJ1-1; D is uncertain. From germline, CDR1 is SGHNT and CDR2 YENEEA. Trimming left V 5 bases short and J 2 bases short, with 9 bases between. The CDR3 loop spans 13 amino acids. The CDR3 region has the DNA TGTGCCAGCAGCCCCAGGCGAAACACTGAAGCTTTCTTT. Its translation: CASSPRRNTEAFF.

V is TRBV12-5 and J is TRBJ1-1; D perhaps matches TRBD1 (6 bases). This CDR3 region has 13 residues. V lost 1 base and J lost 5, with 8 bases in between. Germline CDR1 LGHNT, CDR2 FRNRAP. The CDR3 here is CASGLEGETEAFF. CDR3 coding DNA: TGTGCTAGTGGTTTGGAGGGGGAGACTGAAGCTTTCTTT.

J is TRBJ2-2 and V is TRBV27; 11 bases fit TRBD1. Trimming cost V 5 bases and J 6 bases; bases outside gene matches: 8. From germline, CDR1 is MNHEY and CDR2 SMNVEV (reference sequence). The CDR3 covers 16 residues. The CDR3 DNA sequence: TGTGCCAGCAGTGGCCCACCGGGACAGGGGGCCGGGGAGCTGTTTTTT. Translation: CASSGPPGQGAGELFF.

The chain couples TRBV19 to TRBJ2-1; TRBD1 matches 12 bases. The trim removed 5 bases at V and 9 bases at J, leaving 11 bases unmatched. This CDR3 contains 16 residues. Per the germline V gene, CDR1 is LNHDA and CDR2 is SQIVND (reference sequence). CDR3 bases: TGTGCCAGTAGTGAAACCGGGACAGGGGGCTTGGCTGAGCAGTTCTTC. Protein sequence: CASSETGTGGLAEQFF.

J is TRBJ1-1 and V is TRBV9; D may be TRBD1 (5 bases). The ends were cut back, 0 bases at V and 5 bases at J, with 11 bases in the middle. Germline CDR1 is SGDLS and CDR2 is YYNGEE. The CDR3 is 14 residues long. This CDR3 reads CASSVGGVDTEAFF. The CDR3 DNA reads TGTGCCAGCAGCGTAGGGGGGGTAGATACTGAAGCTTTCTTT.

This clone was observed a few times. The chain is built from TRBV2 and TRBJ2-7, with TRBD1 matching 9 bases. The CDR3 loop spans 13 amino acids. The J segment lost 4 bases and the V segment lost 8 bases, leaving 6 bases of the junction unmatched. CDR1 SNHLY and CDR2 FYNNEI come from the germline V gene. The chain's CDR3 is CASLQDRGYEQYF. DNA for the CDR3: TGTGCCAGCCTCCAGGACAGGGGATACGAGCAGTACTTC.

This clone was recorded only once. The chain couples TRBV4-2 to TRBJ2-3, with 9 bases matching TRBD2. J gave up 2 bases and V 0 bases, and 6 bases lay outside the gene matches. The CDR3 contains 17 residues. CDR1 LGHNA and CDR2 YNFKEQ come from the germline V gene. The CDR3 is CASSQELAGDLTDTQYF. CDR3 DNA: TGTGCCAGCAGCCAAGAATTAGCGGGGGACCTCACAGATACGCAGTATTTT.

The chain has TRBV11-2 and TRBJ2-1; tentatively, D is TRBD2 (7 bases). The germline CDR1 and CDR2 sequences are SGHAT and FQNNGV. V lost 0 bases and J lost 4, with 16 bases in between. CDR3 size: 17 residues. DNA of the CDR3: TGTGCCAGCAGCTTAGATCTAGGTGCGGGGGCATACAATGAGCAGTTCTTC. It yields the protein CASSLDLGAGAYNEQFF.

This clone was seen more than once but under ten times. The chain links TRBV6-6 to TRBJ1-4, with unresolved D. Trimming took off 6 bases at V and 8 bases at J, with 10 bases between the two ends. The germline gives CDR1 MNHNY, CDR2 SVGAGI (reference sequence). The CDR3 runs to 12 residues. The CDR3 is CASRAQEEKLFF. The CDR3 DNA reads as TGTGCCAGCAGGGCGCAGGAAGAAAAACTGTTTTTT.